This entry features one T cell receptor beta chain sequence. The record originates from a study of blood T cell repertoires in COVID-19. Study background: PBMCs, B-cell-depleted T cells, or T cells were the source of the cDNA or gDNA that made up the material.

Sequenced by immunoSEQ multiplex PCR; TCRdb stores in-frame clones only, minus some. The sample shows over 85,000 clones, nearly 90% of them seen only once. With 6 bases clipped from V and 3 bases from J, the junction kept 4 bases outside the gene matches. The CDR3 loop spans 14 amino acids. Germline loops: CDR1 MNHEY, CDR2 SVGAGI. V is TRBV6-5 and J is TRBJ1-5; 8 bases agree with TRBD1. This clonotype was obtained from a man in his 70s with acute or convalescent COVID-19. Sample: peripheral blood. The CDR3 DNA is TGTGCCAGCAGCTCGGACAGGGCCAATCAGCCCCAGCATTTT. Translating gives CASSSDRANQPQHF.